This TCR beta chain derives from a study of T cell responses to AZD1222 COVID-19 vaccine. Sequencing was performed with immunoSEQ multiplex PCR; in TCRdb, only in-frame clones are kept and a portion is missing. Among 86,000 or so clones listed, just over 90% were seen once. CDR1 and CDR2 (germline): KGHSH, LQKENI. The CDR3 runs 14 residues. With V trimmed by 1 base and J by 6 bases, 4 bases remained unmatched. This TCR derives from an adult in good health. Sequencing used peripheral blood, obtained on day 0 of MenACWY control vaccination. The rearrangement joins TRBV18 to TRBJ2-7, with 9 bases aligning to TRBD2. The CDR3 region has the DNA TGTGCCAGCTCACCACAGGGGACTAGCCCCGAGCAGTACTTC. This gives the protein CASSPQGTSPEQYF.